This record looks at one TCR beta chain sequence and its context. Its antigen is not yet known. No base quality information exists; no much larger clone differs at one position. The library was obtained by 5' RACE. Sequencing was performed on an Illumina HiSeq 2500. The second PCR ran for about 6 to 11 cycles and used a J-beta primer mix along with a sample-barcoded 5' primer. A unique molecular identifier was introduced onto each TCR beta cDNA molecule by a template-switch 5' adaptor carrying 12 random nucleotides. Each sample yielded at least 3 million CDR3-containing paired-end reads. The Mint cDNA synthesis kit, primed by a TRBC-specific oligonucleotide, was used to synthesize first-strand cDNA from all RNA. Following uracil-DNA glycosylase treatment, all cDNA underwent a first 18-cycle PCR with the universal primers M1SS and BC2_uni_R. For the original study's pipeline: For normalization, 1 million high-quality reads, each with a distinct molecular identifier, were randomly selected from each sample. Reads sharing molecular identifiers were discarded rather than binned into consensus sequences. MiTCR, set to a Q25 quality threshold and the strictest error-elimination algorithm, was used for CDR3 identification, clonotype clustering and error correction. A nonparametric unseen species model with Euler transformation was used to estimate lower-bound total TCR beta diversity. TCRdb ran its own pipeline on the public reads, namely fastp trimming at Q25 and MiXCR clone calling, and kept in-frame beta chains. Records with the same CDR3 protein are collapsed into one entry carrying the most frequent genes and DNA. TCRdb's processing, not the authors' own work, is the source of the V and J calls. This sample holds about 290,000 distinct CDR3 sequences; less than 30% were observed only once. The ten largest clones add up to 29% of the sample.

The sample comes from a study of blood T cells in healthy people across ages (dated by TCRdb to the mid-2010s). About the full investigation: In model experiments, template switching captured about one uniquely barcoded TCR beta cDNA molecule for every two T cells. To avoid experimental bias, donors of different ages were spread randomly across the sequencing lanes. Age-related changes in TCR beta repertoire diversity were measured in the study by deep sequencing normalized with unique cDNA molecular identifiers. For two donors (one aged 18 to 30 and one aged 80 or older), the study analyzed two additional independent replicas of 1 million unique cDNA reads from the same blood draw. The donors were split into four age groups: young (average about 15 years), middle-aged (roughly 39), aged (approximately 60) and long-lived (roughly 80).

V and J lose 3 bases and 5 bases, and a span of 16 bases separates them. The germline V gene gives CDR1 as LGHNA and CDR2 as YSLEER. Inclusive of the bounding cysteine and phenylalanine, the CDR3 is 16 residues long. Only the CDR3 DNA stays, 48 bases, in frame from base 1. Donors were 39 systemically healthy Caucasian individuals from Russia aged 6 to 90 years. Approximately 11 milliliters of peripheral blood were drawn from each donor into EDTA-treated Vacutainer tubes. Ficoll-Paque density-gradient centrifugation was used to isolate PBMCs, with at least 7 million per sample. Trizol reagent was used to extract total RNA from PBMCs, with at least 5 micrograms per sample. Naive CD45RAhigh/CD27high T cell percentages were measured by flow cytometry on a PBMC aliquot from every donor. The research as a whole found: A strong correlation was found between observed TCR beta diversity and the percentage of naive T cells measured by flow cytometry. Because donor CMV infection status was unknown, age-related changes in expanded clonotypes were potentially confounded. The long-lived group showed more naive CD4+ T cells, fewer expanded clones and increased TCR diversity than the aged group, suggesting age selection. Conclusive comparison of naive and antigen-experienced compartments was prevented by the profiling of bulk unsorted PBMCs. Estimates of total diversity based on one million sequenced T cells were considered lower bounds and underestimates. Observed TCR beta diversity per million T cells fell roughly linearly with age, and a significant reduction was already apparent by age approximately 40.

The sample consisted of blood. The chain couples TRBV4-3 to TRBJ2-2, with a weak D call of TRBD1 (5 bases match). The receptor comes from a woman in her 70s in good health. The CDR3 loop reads CASSHNLGQKTGELFF. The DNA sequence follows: TGCGCCAGCAGCCATAATCTGGGGCAAAAAACCGGGGAGCTGTTTTTT.